This TCR beta chain emerged from a study of radiotherapy plus CTLA-4 blockade in lung cancer. V lost 3 bases to trimming and J lost 6 bases; unmatched junction nucleotides: 2. Germline V gene lookup returns CDR1 ENHRY and CDR2 SYGVKD. The CDR3 runs to 14 residues. The data were produced by immunoSEQ multiplex PCR, yet TCRdb's version contains in-frame clones alone and is incomplete. The table has tens of thousands of clones, 78% seen once; the top ten hold 4%. Points from the study as a whole: It was early blood T cell clone dynamics, with interferon-beta, that reportedly best predicted response. Blood-borne expansion of tumor-derived TCR clones followed radiotherapy plus ipilimumab.

A note on this clone: Its antigen remains unknown.

The source of this sequence is a human donor with non-small cell lung cancer who had a partial response to radiotherapy plus ipilimumab. Some clones in this sample may be carry-over from other donors' samples. The gene calls are TRBV10-3 and TRBJ2-1, with 10 bases lining up with TRBD2. Material: peripheral blood, obtained from a patient treated with radiotherapy plus ipilimumab. The CDR3 loop reads CAISDASGSNEQFF. The CDR3 DNA is TGTGCCATCAGTGATGCTAGCGGGAGCAATGAGCAGTTCTTC.